One and the same sample provided the 32 T cell receptor beta chains below, sequenced in a study of Graves' ophthalmopathy and Graves' hyperthyroidism. Researchers took RNA transcripts and amplified TCR beta CDR3 regions from them. The authors performed first-round RT-PCR with HTBI primers and then a second-round multiplex PCR. TCRdb reprocessed the multiplex PCR reads via MiXCR and lists one record per CDR3 protein. The repertoire holds roughly 400,000 distinct CDR3 sequences, with about a sixth as singletons. The sequenced sample consisted of peripheral blood. These receptors were collected from a woman aged 18-29 years with Graves' ophthalmopathy.

This clonotype has ten or more counts. This chain uses TRBV14 with TRBJ2-2; D is undetermined. V was cut by 6 bases and J by 0 bases, with 8 bases left in between. CDR1 is SGHDN, CDR2 FVKESK, per germline. This CDR3 is 14 amino acids long. CDR3 region: CASRQHTNTGELFF. The CDR3, as DNA: TGTGCCAGCAGACAACATACGAACACCGGGGAGCTGTTTTTT.

This clonotype was seen repeatedly, ten times or more. V and J are TRBV5-1 and TRBJ2-2; the match to TRBD1 covers 8 bases. The CDR3 totals 16 residues. Germline CDR1 is SGHRS and CDR2 is YFSETQ. V lost 5 bases and J lost 2; bases outside the gene matches: 8. This chain's CDR3 is CASRAPGQVNTGELFF. The DNA of the CDR3 is TGCGCCAGCAGGGCCCCGGGACAGGTTAACACCGGGGAGCTGTTTTTT.

This clonotype has ten or more counts. V and J are TRBV20-1 and TRBJ2-7; weak D call: TRBD2 (6 bases). Germline values: CDR1 DFQATT, CDR2 SNEGSKA (reference sequence). The CDR3 has 12 residues. The CDR3 nucleotides are TGCACCCCCGGGACTGGCCCCTACGAGCAGTACTTC. Protein product: CTPGTGPYEQYF.

In its sample, this clonotype was seen many times. The genes are TRBV6-1 and TRBJ1-3; 7 bases map to TRBD1. Germline CDR1 MNHNS, CDR2 SASEGT. V was pared by 4 bases and J by 0 bases, with 9 bases of the junction left unmatched. This CDR3 has 17 amino acids. The CDR3 region is CASSVMTGRVSGNTIYF. CDR3 DNA: TGTGCCAGCAGTGTTATGACAGGGCGAGTCTCTGGAAACACCATATATTTT.

This clonotype appeared many times. V and J are TRBV12-3 or TRBV12-4 and TRBJ1-1, with no clear D. The CDR3 loop spans 13 amino acids. Trimming cost V 5 bases and J 1 base, with 8 bases left between them. The CDR3 DNA sequence: TGTGCCAGCAGTCGGCTTTCGAACACTGAAGCTTTCTTT. Amino acids: CASSRLSNTEAFF.

This clonotype was detected ten times or more. The chain is built from TRBV28 and TRBJ2-7; maybe TRBD2 (7 bases). The germline V gene has CDR1 MDHEN and CDR2 SYDVKM. The V gene lost 3 bases and the J gene lost 9 bases, with 15 bases spanning the gap. This CDR3 is 13 amino acids long. As DNA, the CDR3 is TGTGCCAGCAGTTTTGTGGGGGGGGCAGGGCAGTACTTC. Its translation: CASSFVGGAGQYF.

This clonotype was counted many times. J is TRBJ1-3 and V is TRBV20-1; 8 bases align to TRBD1. The CDR3 length is 14 residues. V shed 6 bases, J shed 0 bases, and the junction held 4 bases outside the gene matches. Looked up from germline, CDR1 is DFQATT and CDR2 is SNEGSKA (reference sequence). The CDR3 spells CSAPGQDSGNTIYF. The DNA for the CDR3 is TGCAGTGCCCCGGGACAGGACTCTGGAAACACCATATATTTT.

The V gene is TRBV10-3, the J gene TRBJ1-2; D unclear. This CDR3 is built from 14 residues. The germline gives CDR1 ENHRY, CDR2 SYGVKD. V lost 2 bases and J lost 5, with 12 bases in between. CDR3 DNA sequence: TGTGCCATCAGTGAGGGCAGGACTTCATATGGCTACACCTTC. Amino acids: CAISEGRTSYGYTF.

This clonotype was detected ten times or more. The chain couples TRBV9 to TRBJ1-2, with TRBD1 as a possible D gene (5 bases). V shed 0 bases and J shed 7 bases, with 28 bases lying between them. This CDR3 comprises 19 residues. CDR1 SGDLS and CDR2 YYNGEE come from the germline V gene. CDR3 sequence reads: CASSVADYTLRVLGAGYTF. The CDR3 DNA reads TGTGCCAGCAGCGTAGCAGACTATACTCTCCGGGTACTCGGGGCTGGCTACACCTTC.

V gene TRBV15 combines with J gene TRBJ2-7, with 8 positions matching TRBD1. The CDR3 extends over 15 amino acids. V was clipped by 2 bases and J by 5 bases; unmatched bases: 8. Germline CDR1 is LNHNV and CDR2 is YYDKDF (reference sequence). CDR3 in amino acids: CATSRRARGPHEQYF. The CDR3, as DNA: TGTGCCACCAGCAGAAGGGCCAGGGGGCCCCACGAGCAGTACTTC. Complete variable domain (other parts from reference TRBV15 and TRBJ2-7): DAMVIQNPRYQVTQFGKPVTLSCSQTLNHNVMYWYQQKSSQAPKLLFHYYDKDFNNEADTPDNFQSRRPNTSFCFLDIRSPGLGDTAMYLCATSRRARGPHEQYFGPGTRLTVT.

This clonotype was recorded at least ten times. The rearrangement joins TRBV6-5 to TRBJ2-7; TRBD2 might be the D (5 bases). Germline CDR1 MNHEY, CDR2 SVGAGI. V shed 1 base and J shed 2 bases, with 12 bases lying between them. The CDR3 extends over 15 amino acids. The CDR3 is CASSYYPSSAYEQYF. CDR3 bases: TGTGCCAGCAGTTACTATCCTAGCAGCGCCTACGAGCAGTACTTC.

This clonotype came up many times. The gene calls are TRBV6-1 and TRBJ2-7; D is unresolved. Trimming left V 4 bases short and J 4 bases short, with 8 bases between. CDR3 length: 12 residues. Germline V gives CDR1 MNHNS, CDR2 SASEGT. The DNA of the CDR3 is TGTGCCAGCAGTGGTTACGGATACGAGCAGTACTTC. Amino acids: CASSGYGYEQYF.

This clonotype appeared many times. The rearrangement links TRBV27 to TRBJ1-1; D unresolved. Per germline, CDR1 MNHEY and CDR2 SMNVEV (reference sequence). Trimming shortened V by 2 bases and J by 11 bases, and 12 bases separated the two germline ends. CDR3 length equals 12 residues. The CDR3 DNA is TGTGCCAGCAGTTTACCCGGGGATTCGGCTTTCTTT. Translating it yields CASSLPGDSAFF.

This clonotype has at least ten counts. The genes are TRBV29-1 and TRBJ1-1; unclear D gene. CDR1 and CDR2 (germline): SQVTM, ANQGSEA. The CDR3 spans 13 residues. The V gene lost 8 bases and the J gene lost 6 bases, with 19 bases spanning the gap. The CDR3 loop reads CSSYGVGWSEAFF. As DNA, the CDR3 is TGCAGCTCTTACGGGGTGGGGTGGTCTGAAGCTTTCTTT.

The sample holds many counts of this clonotype. This chain connects TRBV7-2 to TRBJ2-5; perhaps D is TRBD1 or TRBD2 (6 bases each). V lost 3 bases, J lost 4 bases, and 15 bases lay in between. The CDR3 covers 15 residues. Germline lookup yields CDR1 SGHTA and CDR2 FQGNSA. The CDR3 here is CASSFRGASGETQYF. CDR3 bases: TGTGCCAGCAGCTTTAGGGGGGCGTCGGGAGAGACCCAGTACTTC.

This clonotype was seen at least ten times. The chain combines TRBV29-1 with TRBJ2-7, with D possibly being TRBD1 (6 bases). V dropped 4 bases and J dropped 1 base, with 11 bases sitting between them. The germline V gene encodes CDR1 SQVTM and CDR2 ANQGSEA. This CDR3 is 13 amino acids long. CDR3 coding DNA: TGCAGCGTTGCCCCCGGGACATCCTACGAGCAGTACTTC. Translation: CSVAPGTSYEQYF.

This clonotype was seen repeatedly, ten times or more. This chain connects TRBV20-1 to TRBJ2-5; TRBD1 agrees at 11 bases. V lost 3 bases to trimming and J lost 2 bases; unmatched junction nucleotides: 8. The germline V gene encodes CDR1 DFQATT and CDR2 SNEGSKA (reference sequence). This CDR3 comprises 16 residues. Here the CDR3 reads CSASPLGQGGQETQYF. CDR3 coding DNA: TGCAGTGCTAGTCCCCTGGGACAGGGGGGGCAAGAGACCCAGTACTTC.

This clonotype was counted at least ten times. V and J are TRBV19 and TRBJ1-5; D gene uncertain. Germline lookup yields CDR1 LNHDA and CDR2 SQIVND (reference sequence). The CDR3 totals 13 residues. V lost 6 bases, J lost 0 bases, and 6 bases lay in between. This CDR3 reads CASSAGSNQPQHF. The DNA for the CDR3 is TGTGCCAGTAGCGCGGGTAGCAATCAGCCCCAGCATTTT.

This clonotype was picked up many times. CDR3 protein: CASRAETGAYEQYF. CDR3 sequence (DNA): TGTGCCAGCCGGGCAGAGACAGGGGCCTACGAGCAGTACTTC. The chain joins TRBV6-1 to TRBJ2-7, with 8 nucleotides matching TRBD1. The CDR3 runs to 14 residues. CDR1 MNHNS and CDR2 SASEGT come from the germline V gene. The V gene end was trimmed by 8 bases and the J gene end by 2 bases; junction bases not matched to a gene: 8.

This clonotype has a count of ten or more. The chain is built from TRBV29-1 and TRBJ1-2; D is uncertain. Germline assignment: CDR1 SQVTM and CDR2 ANQGSEA. V gave up 3 bases and J gave up 7 bases, with 18 bases separating them. The length of the CDR3 is 14 residues. CDR3 sequence (DNA): TGCAGCGTTGATTGGGCGGACCACGCTGGTGGCTACACCTTC. Translated: CSVDWADHAGGYTF.

About this clonotype: A read error may explain this, as a much larger clone is one base away. The chain carries TRBV4-2 and TRBJ1-5; weak D call: TRBD1 (6 bases). Trimming removed 2 bases from V and 7 bases from J, with 15 bases in between. The germline CDR1 and CDR2 sequences are LGHNA and YNFKEQ. The CDR3 is made up of 15 amino acids. DNA for the CDR3: TGTGCCAGCAGCCAATCGTGGGCAGGGGAACAGCCCCAGCATTTT. Translating it yields CASSQSWAGEQPQHF.

The chain combines TRBV12-3 or TRBV12-4 with TRBJ2-2; 13 bases are shared with TRBD2. J was trimmed by 0 bases and V by 6 bases; bases with no gene match: 4. The length of the CDR3 is 17 residues. CDR3 nucleotides: TGTGCCAGCAGCCGACTAGCGGGAGGCTCGAACACCGGGGAGCTGTTTTTT. Its protein product is CASSRLAGGSNTGELFF.

Many counts were recorded for this clonotype. One junction end does not reproduce the germline sequence, and a read error may be involved. The CDR3 sequence: CASSQAGGPSGEPFF. In nucleotides, the CDR3 is TGTGCCAGCAGCCAGGCGGGAGGCCCCTCCGGGGAGCCGTTTTTT. This chain connects TRBV7-3 to TRBJ2-2; the match to TRBD2 covers 8 bases. The CDR3 consists of 15 residues. Germline-derived CDR1 and CDR2 are SGHTA and FQGTGA.

The chain has TRBV6-2 or TRBV6-3 and TRBJ2-5, with no clear D. Germline V gives CDR1 MNHEY, CDR2 SVGEGT. The CDR3 is 14 residues long. V was shortened by 4 bases and J by 4 bases, with 13 bases between the two germline ends. CDR3 region: CASSLLSEVETQYF. CDR3 coding DNA: TGTGCCAGCAGTTTACTCTCCGAGGTAGAGACCCAGTACTTC.

This clonotype was recorded many times. The chain carries TRBV28 and TRBJ1-3; no clear D gene. This CDR3 spans 13 amino acids. Between the trimmed V and J ends, which lost 9 bases and 0 bases, there was a span of 9 bases. Per the germline V gene, CDR1 is MDHEN and CDR2 is SYDVKM. CDR3 sequence reads: CASGQSSGNTIYF. CDR3 DNA: TGTGCCAGTGGGCAGAGCTCTGGAAACACCATATATTTT.

This clonotype was detected ten times or more. The rearrangement links TRBV6-5 to TRBJ1-2; the match to TRBD1 covers 7 bases. Trimming cost V 6 bases and J 6 bases; bases outside gene matches: 10. This CDR3 comprises 14 residues. Germline V gene sequence: CDR1 MNHEY, CDR2 SVGAGI. As DNA, the CDR3 is TGTGCCAGCAGCCAAGGGACAGCCGGGGATGGCTACACCTTC. Protein sequence: CASSQGTAGDGYTF.

The chain employs TRBV6-1 and TRBJ1-2; 7 bases are a match to TRBD1. This CDR3 has 17 amino acids. V shed 6 bases and J 0 bases; nucleotides not matched to a gene: 13. The V gene's germline CDR1 is MNHNS and CDR2 SASEGT. CDR3: CASRGIGGQPANYGYTF. The CDR3 nucleotides read TGTGCCAGCAGAGGCATTGGGGGACAGCCAGCTAACTATGGCTACACCTTC.

This clonotype appeared many times. The rearrangement joins TRBV27 to TRBJ1-5, with a weak D call TRBD1 (5 bases). The CDR3 spans 15 residues. V lost 6 bases and J lost 1, with 13 bases in between. Germline values: CDR1 MNHEY, CDR2 SMNVEV (reference sequence). CDR3 sequence reads: CASRGLGRSNQPQHF. The DNA for the CDR3 is TGTGCCAGCAGGGGGTTGGGGCGGAGCAATCAGCCCCAGCATTTT.

The chain couples TRBV5-6 to TRBJ1-1; no clear D gene. Between the trimmed V and J ends, which lost 2 bases and 2 bases, there was a span of 10 bases. CDR1 is SGHDT and CDR2 is YYEEEE in the germline V gene. The CDR3 totals 14 residues. CDR3 nucleotides: TGTGCCAGCAGCTTTTTATATGACAACACTGAAGCTTTCTTT. Its translation is CASSFLYDNTEAFF.

This clonotype was recorded at least ten times. The chain couples TRBV5-1 to TRBJ1-1; TRBD1 agrees at 7 bases. The CDR3 sequence is 16 residues long. CDR1 SGHRS and CDR2 YFSETQ come from the germline V gene. The ends lost 4 bases at V and 5 bases at J; junction bases unmatched: 14. DNA of the CDR3: TGCGCCAGCAGCAGAACCACAGGGGCCCTCACGACTGAAGCTTTCTTT. Amino acids: CASSRTTGALTTEAFF.

The sample holds many counts of this clonotype. The genes are TRBV25-1 and TRBJ2-5; the D gene is possibly TRBD2 (5 bases). This CDR3 spans 16 amino acids. Trimming removed 0 bases at V and 2 bases at J, with 13 bases between. Germline CDR1 MGHDK, CDR2 SYGVNS. Written as DNA, the CDR3 is TGTGCCAGCAGTGAATATCGTGGCAGCGGTCAAGAGACCCAGTACTTC. The encoded protein is CASSEYRGSGQETQYF.

V is TRBV14 and J is TRBJ2-5; D gene unclear. This CDR3 comprises 14 residues. The V and J ends lost 3 bases and 4 bases respectively, with 12 bases between them. The V gene's germline CDR1 is SGHDN and CDR2 FVKESK. The CDR3 bases are TGTGCCAGCAGCCAGGGTGGACGATCAGAGACCCAGTACTTC. It encodes CASSQGGRSETQYF.